Below are 8 T cell receptor beta chains sequenced from a single sample in a study of regulatory dendritic cells for organ transplantation. TCRdb keeps only in-frame clones here, not all; method: immunoSEQ multiplex PCR. The profile covers roughly 35,000 clones, with about 89% appearing a single time and under 0.075% taken by the ten largest. The sample comprised naive CD4+ T cells from blood. Stated subset: CD45RA+ naive T cells. All receptors derive from a human donor in good health.

This clone was recorded a few times. The genes are TRBV5-6 and TRBJ1-2; D uncertain. Germline CDR1 and CDR2: SGHDT and YYEEEE. The CDR3 runs 11 residues. Trimming cost V 2 bases and J 2 bases, with 1 base left between them. CDR3 loop: CASSLNYGYTF. Written as DNA, the CDR3 is TGTGCCAGCAGCTTAAACTATGGCTACACCTTC.

This chain joins TRBV9 and TRBJ1-6; perhaps TRBD1 as D (5 bases). Germline loops: CDR1 SGDLS, CDR2 YYNGEE. The CDR3 length is 15 residues. V lost 0 bases and J 7 bases, leaving 11 bases between the germline ends. The CDR3 bases are TGTGCCAGCAGCGTAGGAGGGGACGGGAATTCACCCCTCCACTTT. Amino acids: CASSVGGDGNSPLHF.

The chain recombines TRBV11-1 with TRBJ1-1; D may be TRBD1 (6 bases). V gave up 1 base and J gave up 5 bases, with 14 bases separating them. This CDR3 has 15 amino acids. Germline CDR1 SGHAT, CDR2 FQDESV (reference sequence). CDR3 protein: CASSLVAGAGTEAFF. CDR3 nucleotide sequence: TGTGCCAGCAGCTTAGTGGCGGGGGCAGGAACTGAAGCTTTCTTT.

The chain employs TRBV18 and TRBJ1-2; no clear D. From germline, CDR1 is KGHSH and CDR2 LQKENI. The CDR3 loop spans 14 amino acids. With 3 bases removed from V and 5 bases from J, the gap between germline ends came to 13 bases. CDR3 DNA: TGTGCCAGCTCACCGGACCATGATTATTATGGCTACACCTTC. This codes for CASSPDHDYYGYTF.

The chain combines TRBV28 with TRBJ2-2; D not certain. Germline values: CDR1 MDHEN, CDR2 SYDVKM. V was cut by 2 bases and J by 1 base, with 5 bases left in between. This CDR3 contains 14 residues. The CDR3 loop is CASSLQENTGELFF. The CDR3 bases are TGTGCCAGCAGTTTACAAGAGAACACCGGGGAGCTGTTTTTT.

This sequence joins TRBV9 and TRBJ1-2, with a possible D match to TRBD1 (5 bases). Germline assignment: CDR1 SGDLS and CDR2 YYNGEE. Trimming cost V 0 bases and J 7 bases, with 13 bases left between them. The CDR3 sequence is 14 residues long. The CDR3 here is CASSVGIGQGGYTF. The CDR3 region has the DNA TGTGCCAGCAGCGTAGGTATCGGTCAGGGTGGCTACACCTTC.

The gene calls are TRBV7-1 and TRBJ1-1; TRBD1 agrees at 9 bases. TRBV7-1 has ORF status, its function being uncertain. The CDR3 is 17 amino acids. Unmatched junction bases numbered 13, after V lost 4 bases and J lost 4 bases. The DNA for the CDR3 is TGTGCCAGCAGCTTCGGACAGGGGAGAGGATCAGGCACTGAAGCTTTCTTT. Protein: CASSFGQGRGSGTEAFF.

The rearrangement uses TRBV4-3 and TRBJ2-7; TRBD1 is a possible D gene (5 bases). V dropped 2 bases and J dropped 0 bases, with 14 bases sitting between them. The CDR3 runs 16 residues. Germline-derived CDR1 and CDR2 are LGHNA and YSLEER. CDR3 sequence reads: CASSQQSDRNSYEQYF. CDR3 DNA: TGCGCCAGCAGCCAACAATCCGACAGAAACTCCTACGAGCAGTACTTC.